These 17 T cell receptor beta chains share one sample of origin, sequenced in a study of preoperative IRX-2 immunotherapy in early breast cancer (dated by TCRdb to about 2019). The treatment or condition label, as the study defines it: preoperative locoregional IRX-2 cytokine immunotherapy. The library came from the immunoSEQ multiplex PCR assay. TCRdb limited this immuneACCESS table to in-frame rearrangements with V and J called. A share of clones is missing; checked studies link under half to unresolved V genes, and the rest is unexplained. In all, the sample holds roughly 40,000 clones, and around 77% of those were seen once. Approximately 1.1% of the sample rests with the top ten. This sample comprised tumor tissue, obtained after IRX-2 immunotherapy. These receptors originate from a human donor with breast cancer.

The V gene is TRBV11-3, the J gene TRBJ1-6; D is unclear. Per germline, CDR1 SGHNT and CDR2 YENEEA. The CDR3 is 14 residues long. With 3 bases removed from V and 7 bases from J, the gap between germline ends came to 10 bases. CDR3 sequence reads: CASSLAHINSPLHF. The CDR3 coding sequence is TGTGCCAGCAGCTTGGCTCACATCAATTCACCCCTCCACTTT.

The chain recombines TRBV5-1 with TRBJ2-3, with D perhaps TRBD1 (5 bases). Germline V gives CDR1 SGHRS, CDR2 YFSETQ. Trimming took off 0 bases at V and 0 bases at J, with 11 bases between the two ends. CDR3 length: 16 residues. The CDR3: CASSLGGNPSTDTQYF. The CDR3, as DNA: TGCGCCAGCAGCTTGGGGGGCAACCCTAGCACAGATACGCAGTATTTT.

The chain employs TRBV19 and TRBJ2-7; no firm D call. The CDR3 contains 13 residues. Trimming cost V 4 bases and J 1 base, with 8 bases left between them. Per germline, CDR1 LNHDA and CDR2 SQIVND (reference sequence). This CDR3 reads CASSSVLSYEQYF. CDR3 sequence (DNA): TGTGCCAGTAGTAGCGTTTTATCCTACGAGCAGTACTTC.

On this clone itself: The junction differs from germline at one of its ends, possibly a read error. This chain joins TRBV6-1 and TRBJ1-2; D is undetermined. Germline values: CDR1 MNHNS, CDR2 SASEGT. This CDR3 is 14 amino acids long. The CDR3 loop reads CASSEAPGGYGYTF. Here the CDR3 DNA reads TGTGCCAGTAGTGAAGCCCCGGGCGGCTATGGCTACACCTTC.

The CDR3 coding sequence is TGTGCCAGCAGCCAAGGCAGAGATCAGCCCCAGCATTTT. Amino acid sequence: CASSQGRDQPQHF. This chain uses TRBV14 with TRBJ1-5; no firm D call. This CDR3 has 13 amino acids. Germline loops: CDR1 SGHDN, CDR2 FVKESK. The V end was cut by 1 base, the J end by 5 bases, with 6 bases between.

In its sample, this clone was seen once. This rearrangement joins TRBV6-4 to TRBJ2-7, with D possibly matching TRBD2 (6 bases). The CDR3 consists of 11 residues. Germline V CDR1 and CDR2: MRHNA, SNTAGT. With 5 bases removed from V and 7 bases from J, the gap between germline ends came to 9 bases. DNA for the CDR3: TGTGCCAGCAGTTACGCGGGGGAGCAGTACTTC. As protein: CASSYAGEQYF.

V is TRBV12-5 and J is TRBJ1-2, with D unresolved. Germline V CDR1 and CDR2: LGHNT, FRNRAP. This CDR3 has 15 amino acids. Trimming took 6 bases from V and 4 from J, leaving 18 bases between them. CDR3 residues: CASGASDSSLYGYTF. For the CDR3, the DNA is TGTGCTAGTGGGGCCTCCGATTCTTCCCTCTATGGCTACACCTTC.

This sequence joins TRBV19 and TRBJ2-5, with 14 bases fitting TRBD2. The CDR3 length is 15 residues. Unmatched junction bases numbered 4, after V lost 6 bases and J lost 4 bases. The germline V gene has CDR1 LNHDA and CDR2 SQIVND (reference sequence). The CDR3: CASSAGTSGGETQYF. DNA of the CDR3: TGTGCCAGTAGCGCGGGGACTAGCGGGGGAGAGACCCAGTACTTC. Looking up the rest from reference TRBV19 and TRBJ2-5 gives the full variable domain: DGGITQSPKYLFRKEGQNVTLSCEQNLNHDAMYWYRQDPGQGLRLIYYSQIVNDFQKGDIAEGYSVSREKKESFPLTVTSAQKNPTAFYLCASSAGTSGGETQYFGPGTRLLVL.

V is TRBV7-2 and J is TRBJ2-5; no clear D. CDR3 length: 13 amino acids. V lost 5 bases to trimming and J lost 1 base, with 8 bases between them. From germline, CDR1 is SGHTA and CDR2 FQGNSA. The CDR3 protein is CASSPRTQETQYF. The CDR3 DNA sequence: TGTGCCAGCAGCCCGAGGACCCAAGAGACCCAGTACTTC.

The rearrangement uses TRBV6-8 and TRBJ1-3; 9 bases fit TRBD1. The germline gives CDR1 MNHGY, CDR2 SAAAGT. The CDR3 length is 16 residues. V trimming: 5 bases; J trimming: 0 bases; junction bases outside the gene matches: 5. This CDR3 is CASSTGTGFSGNTIYF. The DNA of the CDR3 is TGTGCCAGCAGTACCGGGACAGGGTTCTCTGGAAACACCATATATTTT.

The chain employs TRBV6-8 and TRBJ1-4; 8 bases match TRBD1. The CDR3 spans 15 residues. V trimming: 2 bases; J trimming: 7 bases; junction bases outside the gene matches: 6. Germline V lookup: CDR1 MNHGY, CDR2 SAAAGT. The CDR3 here is CASSYPTGDSEKLFF. The CDR3 DNA is TGTGCCAGCAGTTACCCGACAGGGGATTCTGAAAAACTGTTTTTT.

This clone has just a few counts. The chain joins TRBV11-3 to TRBJ2-5; 12 nucleotides align to TRBD2. This CDR3 comprises 15 residues. In germline, CDR1 is SGHNT, CDR2 YENEEA. V gave up 5 bases and J gave up 5 bases; unmatched junction bases: 6. The CDR3 DNA sequence: TGTGCCAGCAGCCAGACTAGCGGGAGTGGCGAGACCCAGTACTTC. Its protein product is CASSQTSGSGETQYF.

This clone was detected a few times. The gene calls are TRBV11-3 and TRBJ2-1; 10 bases are a match to TRBD2. Germline loops: CDR1 SGHNT, CDR2 YENEEA. The ends lost 1 base at V and 2 bases at J; junction bases unmatched: 2. The CDR3 covers 16 residues. The CDR3 sequence: CASSLGTSGAYNEQFF. CDR3 DNA sequence: TGTGCCAGCAGCTTAGGGACTAGCGGAGCCTACAATGAGCAGTTCTTC.

The gene calls are TRBV6-8 and TRBJ2-7; D may be TRBD1 (7 bases). This CDR3 comprises 14 residues. V lost 1 base and J 6 bases, leaving 13 bases between the germline ends. Germline loops: CDR1 MNHGY, CDR2 SAAAGT. This CDR3 is CASSYLPGGGEQYF. CDR3 DNA: TGTGCCAGCAGTTACTTGCCAGGGGGAGGCGAGCAGTACTTC.

The V and J genes are TRBV5-1 and TRBJ2-1; 8 nucleotides match TRBD2. Trimming took 0 bases from V and 4 from J; bases not matched to a gene: 3. Germline CDR1 SGHRS, CDR2 YFSETQ. The CDR3 is 15 residues long. In DNA form, the CDR3 reads TGCGCCAGCAGCTTGGAACTAGCGGCTTACAATGAGCAGTTCTTC. This sequence encodes CASSLELAAYNEQFF.

The V gene is TRBV6-8, the J gene TRBJ1-2; a possible D gene is TRBD1 (6 bases). The CDR3 contains 15 residues. The V and J ends lost 4 bases and 8 bases respectively, with 20 bases between them. Germline CDR1 reads MNHGY; CDR2 reads SAAAGT. CDR3 region: CASSLLGGSGDGYTF. The CDR3 DNA sequence: TGTGCCAGCAGTTTACTCGGGGGGTCAGGGGACGGCTACACCTTC.

This chain links TRBV5-1 with TRBJ1-5; the D is unclear. The CDR3 contains 20 residues. Trimming pared 4 bases from V and 1 base from J, leaving 27 bases between. CDR1 is SGHRS, CDR2 YFSETQ, per germline. The CDR3 bases are TGCGCCAGCAGCCGTGAACGGCGGCAGGAAACCCCCGGGAGCAATCAGCCCCAGCATTTT. It codes for CASSRERRQETPGSNQPQHF.